The rows below give T cell receptor beta chains drawn from one sample of a study of cytomegalovirus exposure and HLA in healthy donors. Method: immunoSEQ multiplex PCR; TCRdb's copy keeps in-frame clones and lacks some. There are fewer than 200,000 clones in the sample; around 68% occur only once, and 2.5% to 3.5% lies in the top ten. The sequencing input was PBMCs. The receptors were gathered from a woman between 35 and 50 years old in good health and CMV-seropositive. CDR3s include the opening cysteine and the closing phenylalanine or tryptophan. D genes are given only for firm matches. Only part of the rows carry a size: once, few, many, or a class if the clone is expanded.

NA,TRBV28,TRBJ2-6,NA,TGTGCCAGCAGAACGCTCCGAGGCTCTGGGGCCAACGTCCTGACTTTC,CASRTLRGSGANVLTF
NA,TRBV6-1,TRBJ2-5,NA,TGTGCCAGCAGTGAAGGCCGAGGGAGCCAGTACTTC,CASSEGRGSQYF
NA,TRBV29-1,TRBJ2-7,NA,TGCAGCGTGCTAGGGGTGAGCTCCTACGAGCAGTACTTC,CSVLGVSSYEQYF
TRBD1,TRBV2,TRBJ1-4,NA,TGTGCCAGCAGCCTGACAGGGAATAATGAAAAACTGTTTTTT,CASSLTGNNEKLFF
NA,TRBV5-1,TRBJ2-1,NA,TGCGCCAGCAGCGTGACAGCGTACAATGAGCAGTTCTTC,CASSVTAYNEQFF
TRBD2,TRBV28,TRBJ2-3,few,TGTGCCAGCAGTTCGGGCGGGAGGGGAGATACGCAGTATTTT,CASSSGGRGDTQYF
NA,TRBV6-6,TRBJ1-5,few,TGTGCCAGCAGCAGGACTGCCGCGGGTCAGCCCCAGCATTTT,CASSRTAAGQPQHF
NA,TRBV19,TRBJ1-1,NA,TGTGCCAGCTCCGGGACAAAGAATGAAGCTTTCTTT,CASSGTKNEAFF
TRBD1,TRBV15,TRBJ1-2,NA,TGTGCCACCAGCAGAGAGGCGGGACAGGGGGCGTCGTATGGCTACACCTTC,CATSREAGQGASYGYTF
TRBD2,TRBV5-4,TRBJ2-5,NA,TGTGCCAGCAGCTTGGAAGGCGGGGGGTCCCAAGAGACCCAGTACTTC,CASSLEGGGSQETQYF
NA,TRBV7-9,TRBJ1-1,few,TGTGCCAGCAGCGTACAACGCGAGGGGAACACTGAAGCTTTCTTT,CASSVQREGNTEAFF
TRBD1,TRBV7-3,TRBJ2-3,NA,TGTGCCAGCAGCTTGACACCGACAGGGGGATCCACAGATACGCAGTATTTT,CASSLTPTGGSTDTQYF
TRBD1,TRBV7-2,TRBJ2-2,NA,TGTGCCAGCAGCTTTGGACAGGGTGCCACCGGGGAGCTGTTTTTT,CASSFGQGATGELFF
NA,TRBV11-3,TRBJ2-1,NA,TGTGCCAGCAGCCCGGAGGCCATGCAGGGGATGGGTGAGCAGTTCTTC,CASSPEAMQGMGEQFF
TRBD1,TRBV28,TRBJ1-1,NA,TGTGCCAGCAGTTTATGGGGGACAGCTGAAGCTTTCTTT,CASSLWGTAEAFF
NA,TRBV4-1,TRBJ2-2,NA,TGCGCCAGCAGCCAAGATACCGGGAACACCGGGGAGCTGTTTTTT,CASSQDTGNTGELFF
NA,TRBV4-2,TRBJ2-1,once,TGTGCCAGCAGCCAAGGCGGGACTTCCTACAATGAGCAGTTCTTC,CASSQGGTSYNEQFF
NA,TRBV7-9,TRBJ2-1,few,TGTGCCAGCAGCTTAGGCCCCGTAGACTACAATGAGCAGTTCTTC,CASSLGPVDYNEQFF
NA,TRBV7-9,TRBJ2-5,NA,TGTGCCAGCAGCTTATGGGGGCCAGAGACCCAGTACTTC,CASSLWGPETQYF
TRBD1,TRBV4-1,TRBJ2-7,NA,TGCGCCAGCAGCCAAGATCGGGACAGTCCCTCCGAGCAGTACTTC,CASSQDRDSPSEQYF
TRBD2,TRBV7-3,TRBJ2-3,NA,TGTGCCAGCAGCTTGCCCGAAGGACTAGCGGGAGCCGGCACAGATACGCAGTATTTT,CASSLPEGLAGAGTDTQYF
TRBD2,TRBV6-1,TRBJ2-1,few,TGTGCCAGCAGTGAAGTTCCTAGCGGGAGGGGTGATGAGCAGTTCTTC,CASSEVPSGRGDEQFF
NA,TRBV19,TRBJ2-7,NA,TGTGCCAGTAGAACAGGCGGTAGCTCCTACGAGCAGTACTTC,CASRTGGSSYEQYF
TRBD2,TRBV6-1,TRBJ2-3,NA,TGTGCCAGCAGTGAGGGACTACTTAGCACAGATACGCAGTATTTT,CASSEGLLSTDTQYF
NA,TRBV11-1,TRBJ1-1,few,TGTGCCAGCAGCCCCTTGACCCTTTCAGGGCAGGCGGCTTATGAAGCTTTCTTT,CASSPLTLSGQAAYEAFF
TRBD2,TRBV5-3,TRBJ2-3,NA,TGTGCCAGAAGCTTGGCTGGCGGGAGGGGTGCAGATACGCAGTATTTT,CARSLAGGRGADTQYF
NA,TRBV4-2,TRBJ1-5,NA,TGTGCCAGCAGCCAAGGGACACCCAATCAGCCCCAGCATTTT,CASSQGTPNQPQHF
NA,TRBV5-4,TRBJ2-3,NA,TGTGCCAGCAGCTTGGCCGCGCCAGATACGCAGTATTTT,CASSLAAPDTQYF
NA,TRBV7-8,TRBJ1-2,few,TGTGCCAGCAGCCCACGCCAGGGATTCTATGGCTACACCTTC,CASSPRQGFYGYTF
TRBD2,TRBV7-6,TRBJ2-1,NA,TGTGCCAGCAGCTTAGAGGCCCTAGCGGGAGAGCAGTTCTTC,CASSLEALAGEQFF
TRBD1,TRBV5-4,TRBJ2-1,NA,TGTGCCAGCAGCTTGCCAGGGGGCGATGAGCAGTTCTTC,CASSLPGGDEQFF
NA,TRBV19,TRBJ2-7,NA,TGTGCCAGTAGTATAAGCCCCTACACAGCCTACGAGCAGTACTTC,CASSISPYTAYEQYF
NA,TRBV18,TRBJ2-1,once,TGTGCCAGCTCACCAGATACTGGGAGCTCCTACAATGAGCAGTTCTTC,CASSPDTGSSYNEQFF
NA,TRBV6-5,TRBJ1-5,NA,TGTGCCAGCATCCCGACAGCTAGCAATCAGCCCCAGCATTTT,CASIPTASNQPQHF
TRBD1,TRBV19,TRBJ2-1,NA,TGTGCCAGTAGTATTCACAGGGGGCCCTACAATGAGCAGTTCTTC,CASSIHRGPYNEQFF
NA,TRBV6-6,TRBJ2-7,NA,TGTGCCAGCAGTTTCACCTACTACGAGCAGTACTTC,CASSFTYYEQYF
NA,TRBV6-5,TRBJ2-5,NA,TGTGCCAGCAGTTTAGCCCTTTCTAGTGCCGAGACCCAGTACTTC,CASSLALSSAETQYF
NA,TRBV28,TRBJ2-7,few,TGTGCCAGCAGGGACGTGACAGTGGGCGAGCAGTACTTC,CASRDVTVGEQYF
NA,TRBV7-9,TRBJ2-5,NA,TGTGCCAGCAGCCCGCGGGGTCCAGAGACCCAGTACTTC,CASSPRGPETQYF
NA,TRBV28,TRBJ2-5,NA,TGTGCCAGCCTTTCGGGGGTCCTGCAAGAGACCCAGTACTTC,CASLSGVLQETQYF
TRBD1,TRBV19,TRBJ1-2,NA,TGTGCCAGTAGTGAGGGGACAGACTATGGCTACACCTTC,CASSEGTDYGYTF
NA,TRBV29-1,TRBJ2-2,NA,TGCAGCGTTGAACTGGCGGGACCTAACACCGGGGAGCTGTTTTTT,CSVELAGPNTGELFF
TRBD1,TRBV4-3,TRBJ1-6,NA,TGCGCCAGCAGCCAGGGACAGGGGGCACCTAATTCACCCCTCCACTTT,CASSQGQGAPNSPLHF
TRBD2,TRBV27,TRBJ2-7,once,TGTGCCAGCGGTATGGGGATGGGTAGCGGGGCCTACGAGCAGTACTTC,CASGMGMGSGAYEQYF
TRBD1,TRBV25-1,TRBJ2-1,NA,TGTGCCAGCACGGGGCAGGGGGCCTACAATGAGCAGTTCTTC,CASTGQGAYNEQFF
NA,TRBV5-4,TRBJ2-7,few,TGTGCCACCAGGTCTGCGGGAAGCTCCTACGAGCAGTACTTC,CATRSAGSSYEQYF
TRBD1,TRBV18,TRBJ1-1,few,TGTGCCAGCTCACCTGACAGGGTTGGTGAAGCTTTCTTT,CASSPDRVGEAFF
NA,TRBV10-3,TRBJ2-3,once,TGTGCCATCAGCCCCGGGTCGACAGATACGCAGTATTTT,CAISPGSTDTQYF